Shown below are 3 T cell receptor beta chains from a single sample sequenced in a study of T-cell reconstitution after alpha-beta-depleted transplantation in children. A TCRbeta library incorporating unique molecular identifiers was prepared. A single record per CDR3 protein comes from TCRdb applying MiXCR to the PCR reads. Of around 700,000 distinct CDR3 sequences in the sample, about an eighth were seen once. The sequencing used PBMCs, collected before TCRalphabeta/CD19-depleted stem cell transplant. All receptors come from a girl aged 2 to 9 with congenital amegakaryocytic thrombocytopenia, due to receive a stem cell transplant.

This clonotype was seen repeatedly, ten times or more. V is TRBV5-1 and J is TRBJ2-2; D is undetermined. The germline gives CDR1 SGHRS, CDR2 YFSETQ. V lost 2 bases to trimming and J lost 5 bases, with 7 bases between them. The CDR3 extends over 13 amino acids. The CDR3 bases are TGCGCCAGCAGCTTAGATGTTACCGGGGAGCTGTTTTTT. Translating gives CASSLDVTGELFF.

This clonotype has just a few counts. The V and J genes are TRBV5-5 and TRBJ2-1; 7 nucleotides line up with TRBD1. The CDR3 covers 12 residues. CDR1 and CDR2 (germline): SGHKS, YYEKEE (reference sequence). V dropped 5 bases and J dropped 9; count of bases not matched to a gene: 5. CDR3 sequence reads: CASSSQGSEQFF. The CDR3 bases are TGTGCCAGCAGTTCACAGGGGAGTGAGCAGTTCTTC.

The chain joins TRBV20-1 to TRBJ2-1; TRBD2 matches 12 bases. Germline loops: CDR1 DFQATT, CDR2 SNEGSKA (reference sequence). The CDR3 spans 15 residues. The J segment lost 4 bases and the V segment lost 5 bases, leaving 6 bases of the junction unmatched. CDR3 loop: CSAPALAGGYNEQFF. The CDR3 DNA is TGCAGTGCTCCCGCACTAGCGGGAGGTTACAATGAGCAGTTCTTC.